The sequence of this T cell receptor beta chain was determined in a study of Graves' ophthalmopathy and Graves' hyperthyroidism (dated by TCRdb to between 2017 and 2018). Broadly, across the study: Peripheral blood was collected before any treatment was given, at the time of initial diagnosis. In roughly six hyperthyroidism patients, the T-cell repertoires found in thyroid tissue were compared with those found in blood. In total, around 130 blood samples were TCR-sequenced: approximately 40 ophthalmopathy, some 72 hyperthyroidism and some 17 hyperthyroidism-to-ophthalmopathy patients. TCR beta repertoire signatures were used to distinguish Graves' ophthalmopathy from Graves' hyperthyroidism and to predict progression to ophthalmopathy. For independent validation, a separate cohort was made up of approximately 19 hyperthyroidism patients plus 17 patients who later progressed from hyperthyroidism to ophthalmopathy. Following sampling, methimazole starting at 30 mg daily was administered to hyperthyroidism patients, and high-dose intravenous methylprednisolone was administered to ophthalmopathy patients. The roughly 100 discovery patients were randomly split 7:3 into training and test sets. A discovery set of 90 to 100 patients (43 ophthalmopathy, about 59 stable hyperthyroidism) was enrolled to explore V-J signatures distinguishing ophthalmopathy from hyperthyroidism. Overall study results and their limits: No statistical method was used to predetermine the sample size, and group allocation was not hidden from the investigators. In validation, the model predicted ophthalmopathy progression with 55% to 71% sensitivity and about 77% specificity; some 13 predicted patients were CT-confirmed with GO in a median of approximately six months. In cross-validation, the 13-signature model distinguished ophthalmopathy from stable hyperthyroidism with just over 85% sensitivity and approximately 81% specificity, and in the test set the corresponding values were roughly 80% and 76%. Most expanded thyroid clonotypes with a frequency above 0.001 also appeared in blood, which suggests that blood repertoires may reflect the immune response in the thyroid.

V is clipped by 5 bases and J by 0 bases, and the sequence between their germline boundaries is 8 bases long. Taken from cysteine to phenylalanine, the CDR3 has 14 residues. Here the CDR3 DNA is all that survives: 42 bases in frame from base 1. CDR1 and CDR2, per the germline V gene, are SNHLY and FYNNEI. Ten or more counts support this clonotype. This receptor's antigen is unknown. No per-base quality is available; no much larger clone lies one base away. For repertoire sequencing, TCR beta CDR3 regions were amplified from RNA transcripts. The first round of RT-PCR was done with HTBI primers and the Qiagen OneStep RT-PCR kit, and was followed by a second round of multiplex PCR, then size selection and purification. Sequencing of the libraries was carried out on an Illumina HiSeq2000 in paired-end mode with 100 bp reads. The source study handled its data this way. SOAPnuke was used to process the reads, throwing out any read that had adapters, had uncalled bases, had a mean Phred below 15, or lacked an exact constant-primer or identifier match. COPE v1.2.5 was used to merge the high-quality paired reads. Unique nucleotide sequences were defined as clonotypes and aligned to IMGT TRB V, D and J references using MiTCR v1.1. The analysis was limited to V-J combinations with a frequency above 0.0001, which together covered 99.2% of repertoires. A TCR clonal expansion and chaos score per V-J combination was defined as the ratio of F50 clonal expansion to chaos observed in the TCRdist matrix. Welch's t-statistics and random forest were used to reduce the features to about 14 V-J combinations, which were then used as input to a naive Bayes classifier. The similarity between thyroid and blood repertoires was quantified using the Morisita-Horn index. The public reads were reanalyzed by TCRdb: fastp trimming at Q25, MiXCR alignment, in-frame beta chains only. Entries that share a CDR3 protein sequence are merged under the most common genes and DNA. The V and J calls were not made by the authors but by TCRdb's processing. This sample comprises about 620,000 distinct CDR3 sequences, 22% of them detected only once. In total, the top ten clones hold around 6.5% of the sample.

Hyperthyroidism was defined as stable when no progression to ophthalmopathy occurred within 18 months of follow-up. Hyperthyroidism patients were newly diagnosed, with disease duration under 2 months, and aged 18 to 65 years. Anyone with other autoimmune diseases, uncontrolled infections, pregnancy or lactation was excluded from the study. Clinical symptoms, serum thyroxine, TRAb, thyroid ultrasound and orbital computed tomography formed the basis of the diagnosis. Ficoll-Paque density gradient centrifugation was used to isolate PBMCs from 8 to 10 ml of fresh peripheral blood. Total RNA was extracted using Trizol reagent, and RNA quality was checked on an Agilent 2100 Bioanalyzer.

The clonotype originates from a woman younger than 30 with stable Graves' hyperthyroidism. Some clones in this sample may be carry-over from other donors' samples. Donor details come from another sample of the same person, matched by shared clones. The chain was built from TRBV2 and TRBJ1-3, with no confidently assigned D gene. The sequenced sample was peripheral blood. The CDR3 region reads CASSKCSSGNTIYF. The DNA sequence is as follows: TGTGCCAGCAGTAAGTGCTCCTCTGGAAACACCATATATTTT. With the rest looked up from the reference TRBV2 and TRBJ1-3 genes rather than sequenced, the full variable domain is EPEVTQTPSHQVTQMGQEVILRCVPISNHLYFYWYRQILGQKVEFLVSFYNNEISEKSEIFDDQFSVERPDGSNFTLKIRSTKLEDSAMYFCASSKCSSGNTIYFGEGSWLTVV.